The 17 T cell receptor beta chains presented below share a single source sample, sequenced in a study of blood T cells in healthy people across ages. A second PCR of roughly 7 to 11 cycles used a sample-barcoded 5' primer and a J-beta primer mix. TCRdb ran MiXCR on the 5' RACE reads and lists one entry per CDR3 protein. The data show hundreds of thousands of distinct CDR3 sequences, with 35% to 50% seen just once and around 32% held by the top ten. Sequencing was done on a sample of blood. The source is a man older than 75 in good health.

Points on this clonotype: A clone one base away is much larger, so this may be a read error. The chain links TRBV5-1 to TRBJ2-5; 7 nucleotides match TRBD1. CDR3 length: 14 amino acids. Per germline, CDR1 SGHRS and CDR2 YFSETQ. The junction had 10 bases not matched to a gene; V was cut back by 0 bases and J by 11 bases. CDR3 in DNA: TGCGCCAGCAGCTTGGGACAGGGTATGGATGAGCAGTACTTC. Its protein product is CASSLGQGMDEQYF.

This clonotype was detected a few times. The chain is built from TRBV27 and TRBJ2-6, with 7 bases aligning to TRBD1. The germline V gene has CDR1 MNHEY and CDR2 SMNVEV (reference sequence). Trimming at V came to 5 bases and at J to 2 bases, leaving 9 bases not matched to a gene. The CDR3 spans 17 residues. CDR3 DNA: TGTGCCAGCAGTCCCGCGAAGGGGGCGCCTGGGGCCAACGTCCTGACTTTC. It yields the protein CASSPAKGAPGANVLTF.

The gene calls are TRBV7-2 and TRBJ2-7; 7 bases align to TRBD2. The J call is in doubt because the DNA end fits TRBJ2-5 better. Germline values: CDR1 SGHTA, CDR2 FQGNSA. The CDR3 covers 15 residues. CDR3 sequence reads: CASSTQQGGFETQYF. The CDR3 region has the DNA TGTGCCAGCAGCACCCAGCAGGGAGGGTTCGAGACCCAGTACTTC.

This clonotype was counted ten times or more. The chain links TRBV12-3 or TRBV12-4 to TRBJ1-1; maybe TRBD1 (5 bases). V was cut by 7 bases and J by 2 bases, with 17 bases left in between. The CDR3 consists of 15 residues. The CDR3 reads CASIQVGRTNTEAFF. The CDR3 DNA sequence: TGTGCCAGCATCCAAGTGGGACGGACTAACACTGAAGCTTTCTTT.

This clonotype was seen a few times. The chain is built from TRBV6-2 or TRBV6-3 and TRBJ2-5; D tentatively reads TRBD1 or TRBD2 (5 bases each). CDR3 length: 14 residues. From germline, CDR1 is MNHEY and CDR2 SVGEGT. V was pared by 6 bases and J by 5 bases, with 16 bases between. The DNA for the CDR3 is TGTGCCAGCAGACACCCCGTGGGGACGGAGACCCAGTACTTC. Protein product: CASRHPVGTETQYF.

V is TRBV20-1 and J is TRBJ2-1, with TRBD1 as a possible D gene (5 bases). CDR1 and CDR2 (germline): DFQATT, SNEGSKA (reference sequence). V lost 4 bases, J lost 4 bases, and 11 bases lay in between. The CDR3 totals 13 residues. The CDR3 reads CSATKQVYNEQFF. The CDR3 DNA reads TGCAGTGCTACGAAACAGGTATACAATGAGCAGTTCTTC.

The chain links TRBV3-1 to TRBJ2-4; 14 bases fit TRBD2. With the DNA end fitting TRBJ2-7 better, the J assignment may be wrong. CDR3 length: 14 amino acids. Germline lookup yields CDR1 LGHDT and CDR2 YNNKEL (reference sequence). The CDR3 region is CASNRLAGGDEQYF. CDR3 in DNA: TGTGCCAGCAACAGACTAGCGGGAGGGGACGAGCAGTACTTC.

The chain carries TRBV10-1 and TRBJ2-1, with TRBD2 matching 8 bases. The ends lost 6 bases at V and 5 bases at J; junction bases unmatched: 9. Per germline, CDR1 WNHNN and CDR2 SYGVQD (reference sequence). The CDR3 sequence is 15 residues long. Written as DNA, the CDR3 is TGCGCCAGCAGCCTGACCGGGACTAGTCACAATGAGCAGTTCTTC. This gives the protein CASSLTGTSHNEQFF.

J is TRBJ2-5 and V is TRBV7-2, with 15 bases identical to TRBD2. From germline, CDR1 is SGHTA and CDR2 FQGNSA. J lost 5 bases, V lost 5 bases, and 3 bases had no gene match. The length of the CDR3 is 15 residues. The CDR3 DNA sequence: TGTGCCAGCAGCGGGACTAGCGGGGGGTCGGAGACCCAGTACTTC. It codes for CASSGTSGGSETQYF.

The chain links TRBV12-3 or TRBV12-4 to TRBJ2-7; perhaps TRBD1 as D (5 bases). Trimming cost V 3 bases and J 2 bases, with 8 bases left between them. This CDR3 spans 13 amino acids. Here the CDR3 reads CASSFQGTYEQYF. CDR3 DNA sequence: TGTGCCAGCAGTTTTCAGGGAACCTACGAGCAGTACTTC.

This chain joins TRBV5-5 and TRBJ1-1; D call uncertain. In germline, CDR1 is SGHKS, CDR2 YYEKEE (reference sequence). The CDR3 runs 15 residues. Trimming removed 0 bases at V and 2 bases at J, with 11 bases between. CDR3 nucleotides: TGTGCCAGCAGCTTGGGCATTTCAGCCAACACTGAAGCTTTCTTT. Translating it yields CASSLGISANTEAFF.

This clonotype was seen just once. The CDR3: CASRQGGKTQYF. The CDR3 nucleotides are TGTGCCAGCAGGCAGGGAGGAAAGACCCAGTACTTC. V is TRBV2 and J is TRBJ2-5; tentative D call: TRBD2 (6 bases). Trimming took off 6 bases at V and 6 bases at J, with 11 bases between the two ends. The CDR3 runs 12 residues. CDR1 is SNHLY, CDR2 FYNNEI, per germline. Using reference TRBV2 and TRBJ2-5 for the parts outside the CDR3, the full variable domain is EPEVTQTPSHQVTQMGQEVILRCVPISNHLYFYWYRQILGQKVEFLVSFYNNEISEKSEIFDDQFSVERPDGSNFTLKIRSTKLEDSAMYFCASRQGGKTQYFGPGTRLLVL.

J is TRBJ1-5 and V is TRBV27, with a possible D match to TRBD1 (5 bases). In germline, CDR1 is MNHEY, CDR2 SMNVEV (reference sequence). The CDR3 is 15 amino acids. The V and J ends lost 4 bases and 4 bases respectively, with 14 bases between them. The CDR3 DNA reads TGTGCCAGCAGTTCCCCGGGGGGGGGGAATCAGCCCCAGCATTTT. Residues: CASSSPGGGNQPQHF.

The V and J genes are TRBV10-1 and TRBJ2-1; 9 bases agree with TRBD2. Germline assignment: CDR1 WNHNN and CDR2 SYGVQD (reference sequence). J lost 7 bases, V lost 3 bases, and 10 bases had no gene match. CDR3 length: 16 amino acids. In DNA, the CDR3 is TGCGCCAGCAGTGATTCCCTAGCGGGATGGGGTAATGAGCAGTTCTTC. Translated, it gives CASSDSLAGWGNEQFF.

This clonotype was counted between two and nine times. This chain uses TRBV27 with TRBJ2-3; D possibly corresponds to TRBD2 (5 bases). Trimming left V 6 bases short and J 0 bases short, with 13 bases between. The CDR3 sequence is 15 residues long. Germline-derived CDR1 and CDR2 are MNHEY and SMNVEV (reference sequence). The CDR3 DNA sequence: TGTGCCAGCAGATACCTCCGGACTAGCACAGATACGCAGTATTTT. As protein: CASRYLRTSTDTQYF.

The chain recombines TRBV12-3 or TRBV12-4 with TRBJ2-3; no reliable D call. The V and J ends lost 6 bases and 7 bases respectively, with 11 bases between them. This CDR3 contains 12 residues. The CDR3 DNA reads as TGTGCCAGCAGCCAGTTTAGTCATACGCAGTATTTT. The encoded protein is CASSQFSHTQYF.

This clonotype showed up just a few times. J is TRBJ2-5 and V is TRBV3-1, with TRBD1 matching over 7 bases. This CDR3 is 16 amino acids long. V lost 0 bases, J lost 3 bases, and 7 bases stayed unmatched. Per the germline V gene, CDR1 is LGHDT and CDR2 is YNNKEL (reference sequence). The CDR3 loop reads CASSQDDLGGKETQYF. For the CDR3, the DNA is TGTGCCAGCAGCCAAGATGACTTAGGGGGCAAAGAGACCCAGTACTTC.